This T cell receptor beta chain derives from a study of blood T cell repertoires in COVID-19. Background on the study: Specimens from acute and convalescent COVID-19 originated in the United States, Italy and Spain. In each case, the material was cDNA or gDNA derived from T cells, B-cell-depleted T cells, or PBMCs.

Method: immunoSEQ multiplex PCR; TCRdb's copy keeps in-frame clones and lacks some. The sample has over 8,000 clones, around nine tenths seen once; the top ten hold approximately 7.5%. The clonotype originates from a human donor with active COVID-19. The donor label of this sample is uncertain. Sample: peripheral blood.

This CDR3 reads CASSQDGRRDEQFF. DNA for the CDR3: TGTGCCAGCAGCCAAGACGGTCGGAGGGATGAGCAGTTCTTC. J is TRBJ2-1 and V is TRBV3-1 (or the pseudogene TRBV3-2); D might be TRBD2 (6 bases). CDR3 length: 14 residues. Trimming cost V 0 bases and J 8 bases, with 11 bases left between them. Germline CDR1 reads LGHDT; CDR2 reads YNNKEL (reference sequence).